Below, 22 T cell receptor beta chains from the same sample are listed, as sequenced in a study of shared clonotypes between healthy human individuals. CD45RO negativity and positive selection for CCR7 defined naive CD8 cells, a population that excluded terminally differentiated effector memory CD45RA+ cells. Sequencing was performed with immunoSEQ multiplex PCR; in TCRdb, only in-frame clones are kept and a portion is missing. Of 1.5 million to 2.5 million clones in the sample, about 95% were seen once. The sequencing input was naive CD8+ T cells sorted from blood. Source of these receptors: a man between 18 and 35 years old in good health.

In its sample, this clone was seen a few times. Other DNA sequences from this sample encode an identical CDR3 as well. This chain links TRBV4-1 with TRBJ1-1; D ambiguous. Per germline, CDR1 MGHRA and CDR2 YSYEKL. CDR3 length: 14 amino acids. V was pared by 3 bases and J by 2 bases, with 10 bases between. The chain's CDR3 is CASSQTLGNTEAFF. The CDR3 DNA reads as TGCGCCAGCAGCCAGACCCTGGGAAACACTGAAGCTTTCTTT.

V usage is TRBV6-5 and J usage is TRBJ1-4; the D is unclear. Trimming stripped 2 bases from V and 7 bases from J, with 11 bases between. CDR1 and CDR2 (germline): MNHEY, SVGAGI. The CDR3 has 14 amino acids. The CDR3 region is CASSYREGGEKLFF. The CDR3 nucleotides read TGTGCCAGCAGTTACAGGGAGGGCGGTGAAAAACTGTTTTTT.

A word on this clone: The same CDR3 also results from other DNA sequences found in this sample. The V and J genes are TRBV5-8 and TRBJ2-7, with no clear D. Trimming pared 3 bases from V and 4 bases from J, leaving 2 bases between. The CDR3 contains 10 residues. Germline V gene data show CDR1 as SGHTS and CDR2 as YDEGEE. The CDR3 is CASSYYEQYF. CDR3 DNA sequence: TGTGCCAGCAGCTATTACGAGCAGTACTTC. The complete variable domain, with remaining parts taken from reference TRBV5-8 and TRBJ2-7, reads EAGVTQSPTHLIKTRGQQATLRCSPISGHTSVYWYQQALGLGLQFLLWYDEGEERNRGNFPPRFSGRQFPNYSSELNVNALELEDSALYLCASSYYEQYFGPGTRLTVT.

The chain couples TRBV7-6 to TRBJ1-6; a possible D gene is TRBD1 (6 bases). Trimming removed 0 bases from V and 8 bases from J, with 11 bases in between. CDR1 and CDR2 from the germline V gene are SGHVS and FNYEAQ. CDR3 length equals 15 residues. The CDR3 region has the DNA TGTGCCAGCAGCTTAGCGGGGGGCGCAGATTCACCCCTCCACTTT. Translation: CASSLAGGADSPLHF.

The J gene is TRBJ1-1, the V gene TRBV28; no definite D call. This CDR3 region has 14 residues. V dropped 4 bases and J dropped 6 bases, with 15 bases sitting between them. From germline, CDR1 is MDHEN and CDR2 SYDVKM. The CDR3 sequence: CASSYGVGGAEAFF. DNA of the CDR3: TGTGCCAGCAGTTACGGGGTAGGAGGCGCTGAAGCTTTCTTT.

This sequence joins TRBV4-3 and TRBJ2-1; 10 bases agree with TRBD2. The germline gives CDR1 LGHNA, CDR2 YSLEER. CDR3 size: 18 residues. The junction had 15 bases not matched to a gene; V was cut back by 1 base and J by 9 bases. This CDR3 is CASSQVVLAGAKEAEQFF. The CDR3 DNA sequence: TGCGCCAGCAGCCAAGTAGTTCTAGCGGGAGCCAAAGAGGCTGAGCAGTTCTTC.

The chain combines TRBV7-6 with TRBJ2-7; D is perhaps TRBD1 (6 bases). The CDR3 loop spans 13 amino acids. Trimming took off 3 bases at V and 5 bases at J, with 11 bases between the two ends. From germline, CDR1 is SGHVS and CDR2 FNYEAQ. This CDR3 is CASSFTGKHEQYF. DNA for the CDR3: TGTGCCAGCAGCTTCACAGGGAAGCACGAGCAGTACTTC.

This chain joins TRBV29-1 and TRBJ2-1, with TRBD2 identical over 12 bases. The CDR3 has 16 amino acids. In germline, CDR1 is SQVTM, CDR2 ANQGSEA. The junction had 8 bases not matched to a gene; V was cut back by 2 bases and J by 6 bases. DNA for the CDR3: TGCAGCGTTGAACTAGCGGGAGGGCCTCCTGGCAATGAGCAGTTCTTC. Translation gives CSVELAGGPPGNEQFF.

The chain employs TRBV12-5 and TRBJ2-7; 7 nucleotides line up with TRBD1. This CDR3 comprises 13 residues. Germline CDR1 reads LGHNT; CDR2 reads FRNRAP. V trimming: 7 bases; J trimming: 0 bases; junction bases outside the gene matches: 3. The CDR3 here is CASAWDSSYEQYF. For the CDR3, the DNA is TGTGCTAGTGCCTGGGACAGCTCCTACGAGCAGTACTTC.

In the case of this clone: This specimen includes other DNA sequences encoding the same CDR3. The rearrangement uses TRBV5-1 and TRBJ2-7, with D perhaps TRBD2 (7 bases). The CDR3 consists of 14 residues. Germline CDR1 and CDR2: SGHRS and YFSETQ. Trimming stripped 4 bases from V and 2 bases from J, with 13 bases between. The CDR3 DNA reads TGCGCCAGCAGCCCAGAGGGGGGGCCCTACGAGCAGTACTTC. Translation gives CASSPEGGPYEQYF.

This clone has only one observation. This chain uses TRBV30 with TRBJ1-1; no clear D. There are 16 residues in the CDR3. V lost 2 bases, J lost 0 bases, and 16 bases lay in between. In germline, CDR1 is GTSNPN, CDR2 SVGIG (reference sequence). The chain's CDR3 is CAWSFSWTVVNTEAFF. The DNA for the CDR3 is TGTGCCTGGAGTTTCTCCTGGACTGTGGTGAACACTGAAGCTTTCTTT.

The chain recombines TRBV4-1 with TRBJ2-7, with D unclear. V was clipped by 0 bases and J by 3 bases, with 9 bases between them. Germline loops: CDR1 MGHRA, CDR2 YSYEKL. There are 14 residues in the CDR3. CDR3 loop: CASSQDLGHYEQYF. The CDR3 DNA is TGCGCCAGCAGCCAAGATCTGGGCCACTACGAGCAGTACTTC.

The chain employs TRBV30 and TRBJ2-3; 8 bases fit TRBD1. CDR1 and CDR2 (germline): GTSNPN, SVGIG (reference sequence). The length of the CDR3 is 13 residues. J lost 5 bases, V lost 1 base, and 2 bases had no gene match. The CDR3 here is CAWSETGVDTQYF. The CDR3 DNA reads as TGTGCCTGGAGTGAGACAGGGGTAGATACGCAGTATTTT.

The V call is TRBV5-6, the J call TRBJ2-1; either TRBD1 or TRBD2 may fit D (5 bases each). V was shortened by 5 bases and J by 7 bases, with 19 bases between the two germline ends. Germline V gene sequence: CDR1 SGHDT, CDR2 YYEEEE. The CDR3 contains 15 residues. CDR3 amino acids: CASSPDTGARNEQFF. The DNA of the CDR3 is TGTGCCAGCAGTCCTGACACCGGGGCTAGGAATGAGCAGTTCTTC.

To note about this clone: Other DNA sequences in the sample encode the same CDR3. This chain connects TRBV27 to TRBJ1-1; no clear D gene. The CDR3 sequence is 14 residues long. Trimming cost V 2 bases and J 3 bases, with 10 bases left between them. Per the germline V gene, CDR1 is MNHEY and CDR2 is SMNVEV (reference sequence). The DNA of the CDR3 is TGTGCCAGCAGTTTAGGCGGGTCGTACACTGAAGCTTTCTTT. It codes for CASSLGGSYTEAFF.

The chain is built from TRBV5-8 and TRBJ2-7, with D possibly TRBD2 on 5 matching bases. Per germline, CDR1 SGHTS and CDR2 YDEGEE. This CDR3 comprises 14 residues. Trimming pared 7 bases from V and 6 bases from J, leaving 20 bases between. CDR3 in DNA: TGTGCCAGCGATAGAGGCCAACTTGAGGGCGAGCAGTACTTC. This translates into CASDRGQLEGEQYF.

This chain links TRBV28 with TRBJ2-5; no firm D call. The germline V gene encodes CDR1 MDHEN and CDR2 SYDVKM. This CDR3 contains 13 residues. V was cut by 3 bases and J by 5 bases, with 10 bases left in between. The CDR3 loop is CASSLNSRETQYF. As DNA, the CDR3 is TGTGCCAGCAGTTTGAACTCCCGGGAGACCCAGTACTTC. The whole variable domain, filled in from reference TRBV28 and TRBJ2-5, reads DVKVTQSSRYLVKRTGEKVFLECVQDMDHENMFWYRQDPGLGLRLIYFSYDVKMKEKGDIPEGYSVSREKKERFSLILESASTNQTSMYLCASSLNSRETQYFGPGTRLLVL.

This clone was seen a single time. This chain connects TRBV28 to TRBJ2-7, with D possibly TRBD2 on 6 matching bases. Germline values: CDR1 MDHEN, CDR2 SYDVKM. The CDR3 is 15 amino acids. Deletions cut 4 bases from V and 3 bases from J, with 16 bases between. CDR3 DNA: TGTGCCAGCAGTTCGGGAGAGCCCGGTGGCTACGAGCAGTACTTC. It translates to CASSSGEPGGYEQYF.

In DNA, the CDR3 is TGTGCCAGCAGCTTCGGGTCTAGCGGGATGGGAGCAGAGACCCAGTACTTC. As protein: CASSFGSSGMGAETQYF. This rearrangement joins TRBV5-6 to TRBJ2-5, with TRBD2 matching 9 bases. Germline V gene sequence: CDR1 SGHDT, CDR2 YYEEEE. There are 17 residues in the CDR3. The V and J ends lost 2 bases and 4 bases, in that order; junction bases with no gene match: 12.

The sample holds one count of this clone. The J gene is TRBJ2-7, the V gene TRBV7-2, with D maybe TRBD2 (5 bases). CDR1 is SGHTA, CDR2 FQGNSA, per germline. The CDR3 extends over 12 amino acids. V was shortened by 3 bases and J by 3 bases, with 6 bases between the two germline ends. The CDR3, as DNA: TGTGCCAGCAGCTTTGACTACTACGAGCAGTACTTC. It is translated as CASSFDYYEQYF.

This chain connects TRBV27 to TRBJ2-1, with D hard to call. The V end lost 0 bases, the J end lost 5 bases, and 8 bases lay between the germline ends. There are 14 residues in the CDR3. CDR1 MNHEY and CDR2 SMNVEV come from the germline V gene (reference sequence). CDR3: CASSLSDPHNEQFF. The CDR3 bases are TGTGCCAGCAGTTTATCGGACCCTCACAATGAGCAGTTCTTC.

This chain connects TRBV29-1 to TRBJ1-1; 8 bases fit TRBD1. Germline V gene data show CDR1 as SQVTM and CDR2 as ANQGSEA. The CDR3 is 12 residues long. V lost 7 bases, J lost 5 bases, and 6 bases stayed unmatched. CDR3 coding DNA: TGCAGCGCCGAGGGACAGGCAACTGAAGCTTTCTTT. This encodes CSAEGQATEAFF. Combining the CDR3 with reference TRBV29-1 and TRBJ1-1 gives the whole variable domain SAVISQKPSRDICQRGTSLTIQCQVDSQVTMMFWYRQQPGQSLTLIATANQGSEATYESGFVIDKFPISRPNLTFSTLTVSNMSPEDSSIYLCSAEGQATEAFFGQGTRLTVV.